Here is one T cell receptor (beta chain) with its context. Its cognate antigen is unknown. Germline V gene data show CDR1 as SGHRS and CDR2 as YFSETQ. Trimming cost V 1 base and J 5 bases, with 16 bases left between them. The CDR3 runs 16 residues. This sample is part of a study of CD8 T cells in ankylosing spondylitis. TCRdb re-called the 5' RACE reads through MiXCR, storing one row per CDR3 protein. This table has about 280,000 distinct CDR3 sequences, 20% appearing once. Study results and caveats: Within ankylosing spondylitis blood, a TCR beta motif made up of eight or nine highly homologous variants appeared to be characteristic. Earlier work had already found some motif variants in reactive arthritis synovial fluid and blood. The disease-linked clones had a CD8+ phenotype and low blood frequencies. Matched synovial fluid from ankylosing spondylitis patients was reported to be enriched for disease-linked clones.

The chain has TRBV5-1 and TRBJ2-1; a weak D match, TRBD1 (5 bases). This TCR was sampled from a male donor with ankylosing spondylitis or in good health (not recorded which). Sample: blood, either unsorted or a sorted T cell fraction (not recorded which). The CDR3 reads CASSLTSLQGNNEQFF. Written as DNA, the CDR3 is TGCGCCAGCAGCTTGACCTCGTTGCAGGGAAACAATGAGCAGTTCTTC. Using reference TRBV5-1 and TRBJ2-1 for the parts outside the CDR3, the full variable domain is KAGVTQTPRYLIKTRGQQVTLSCSPISGHRSVSWYQQTPGQGLQFLFEYFSETQRNKGNFPGRFSGRQFSNSRSEMNVSTLELGDSALYLCASSLTSLQGNNEQFFGPGTRLTVL.